The clone carrying this T cell receptor (beta chain) was recorded only once. Its cognate antigen is unknown. Measured with immunoSEQ multiplex PCR; TCRdb has only the in-frame clones, and not every one. The data hold about 50,000 clones, with approximately 70% observed a single time. The sample comes from a study of PD-1 blockade in classical Hodgkin lymphoma. Study-level findings and limits: Nothing has yet pinned down what causes the repertoire differences, possibly disease activity or prior therapy. Lower baseline TCR diversity marked trial partial responders and progressors. A reduction in baseline TCR diversity was reportedly seen in newly diagnosed patients relative to healthy donors.

The germline V and J ends were trimmed by 4 bases and 0 bases, with 14 bases remaining between them. CDR3 length equals 16 residues. Germline loops: CDR1 SGHVS, CDR2 FNYEAQ. Relapses following autologous stem cell transplantation were seen in all patients, with brentuximab vedotin exposure varying. Complete response, partial response or progressive disease made up the best responses. The chain has TRBV7-6 and TRBJ2-3, with D perhaps TRBD2 (7 bases). This receptor was taken from a human donor with classical Hodgkin lymphoma. The material sequenced was peripheral blood mononuclear cells (PBMCs), taken at baseline. The CDR3 coding sequence is TGTGCCAGCAGCTATTCGGGGGGCCCTAGCACAGATACGCAGTATTTT. Translation: CASSYSGGPSTDTQYF.